The 10 T cell receptor beta chains below come from one sample, sequenced in a study of CD8 T cells in Susac syndrome. cDNA came from around 0.54 to 1 ug RNA primed by random hexamers. TCRdb processed the immunoSEQ multiplex PCR reads anew with MiXCR; each CDR3 protein has one entry. The sample carries about 300,000 distinct CDR3 sequences, 65% to 90% recorded once. The source material was CD8+ T cells from PBMCs. These receptors were collected from a human donor with multiple sclerosis.

This clonotype was seen a single time. The chain links TRBV7-3 to TRBJ1-2, with 8 nucleotides matching TRBD1. This CDR3 contains 13 residues. Trimming removed 5 bases from V and 3 bases from J; junction bases left unmatched: 2. Per germline, CDR1 SGHTA and CDR2 FQGTGA. CDR3 region: CASSPQGDYGYTF. CDR3 nucleotides: TGTGCCAGCAGCCCACAGGGGGACTATGGCTACACCTTC. The full variable domain, with the rest looked up from reference TRBV7-3 and TRBJ1-2, is GAGVSQTPSNKVTEKGKYVELRCDPISGHTALYWYRQSLGQGPEFLIYFQGTGAADDSGLPNDRFFAVRPEGSVSTLKIQRTERGDSAVYLCASSPQGDYGYTFGSGTRLTVV.

The chain uses TRBV4-3 and TRBJ2-5, with 8 bases fitting TRBD1. The CDR3 length is 15 residues. CDR1 LGHNA and CDR2 YSLEER come from the germline V gene. V was pared by 4 bases and J by 3 bases, with 7 bases of the junction left unmatched. The CDR3 reads CASSPLMGQEETQYF. CDR3 nucleotides: TGCGCCAGCAGCCCCTTGATGGGACAGGAAGAGACCCAGTACTTC.

The gene calls are TRBV7-9 and TRBJ2-7; weak D call: TRBD1 (6 bases). The V and J ends lost 3 bases and 4 bases respectively, with 10 bases between them. Germline CDR1 reads SEHNR; CDR2 reads FQNEAQ (reference sequence). CDR3 length equals 13 residues. The CDR3 spells CASSLRTEYEQYF. The CDR3 DNA follows: TGTGCCAGCAGCTTGAGGACAGAGTACGAGCAGTACTTC.

CDR3: CSVPGISSYNEQFF. The CDR3 DNA follows: TGCAGCGTACCCGGAATTAGCTCCTACAATGAGCAGTTCTTC. This rearrangement joins TRBV29-1 to TRBJ2-1, with D hard to call. CDR1 and CDR2 (germline): SQVTM, ANQGSEA. V gave up 6 bases and J gave up 0 bases, with 12 bases separating them. This CDR3 comprises 14 residues.

This sequence joins TRBV5-6 and TRBJ2-5; 7 nucleotides agree with TRBD2. The CDR3 has 17 amino acids. Germline assignment: CDR1 SGHDT and CDR2 YYEEEE. The J segment lost 5 bases and the V segment lost 0 bases, leaving 13 bases of the junction unmatched. The CDR3 DNA follows: TGTGCCAGCAGCTTGGCCAGGCTAGCGGATCCGAGGGAGACCCAGTACTTC. Its protein is CASSLARLADPRETQYF.

The gene calls are TRBV19 and TRBJ1-1, with 7 bases aligning to TRBD1. CDR3 length equals 17 residues. Trimming removed 1 base from V and 1 base from J; junction bases left unmatched: 9. Germline CDR1 is LNHDA and CDR2 is SQIVND (reference sequence). CDR3 amino acids: CASSIVSRDSWNTEAFF. For the CDR3, the DNA is TGTGCCAGTAGTATAGTATCTAGGGACAGTTGGAACACTGAAGCTTTCTTT.

J is TRBJ2-3 and V is TRBV28; 7 bases are a match to TRBD2. CDR3 length: 18 residues. V trimming: 6 bases; J trimming: 2 bases; junction bases outside the gene matches: 17. Germline lookup yields CDR1 MDHEN and CDR2 SYDVKM. CDR3 residues: CASSFHTQRGRDTDTQYF. The CDR3 DNA reads as TGTGCCAGCAGCTTCCACACCCAGCGGGGACGAGACACAGATACGCAGTATTTT.

V gene TRBV3-1 combines with J gene TRBJ2-1, with 9 bases aligning to TRBD2. The CDR3 is 17 amino acids. Germline assignment: CDR1 LGHDT and CDR2 YNNKEL (reference sequence). Trimming took 1 base from V and 4 from J; bases not matched to a gene: 8. CDR3 sequence (DNA): TGTGCCAGCAGCCAAGTACTAGCGGGCCGAGGGTACAATGAGCAGTTCTTC. Amino acid sequence: CASSQVLAGRGYNEQFF.

The chain has TRBV27 and TRBJ2-1; D unresolved. Germline lookup yields CDR1 MNHEY and CDR2 SMNVEV (reference sequence). The CDR3 runs to 17 residues. Trimming removed 5 bases from V and 6 bases from J, with 23 bases in between. The CDR3 reads CASSPLGFSSLGNEQFF. In DNA form, the CDR3 reads TGTGCCAGCAGTCCCCTCGGGTTTTCCAGCTTGGGCAATGAGCAGTTCTTC.

The CDR3 reads CASSQGLGGSGNTIYF. CDR3 DNA sequence: TGCGCCAGCAGCCAAGGTTTGGGGGGCTCTGGAAACACCATATATTTT. The chain is built from TRBV4-3 and TRBJ1-3, with D tentatively TRBD1 (5 bases). The V end was cut by 1 base, the J end by 0 bases, with 10 bases between. The V gene's germline CDR1 is LGHNA and CDR2 YSLEER. CDR3 size: 16 residues.